This T cell receptor beta chain was recovered during a study of T cells in Graves' hyperthyroidism and ophthalmopathy. The V end lost 5 bases, the J end lost 8 bases, and 12 bases lay between the germline ends. CDR1 is SEHNR and CDR2 is FQNEAQ in the germline V gene (reference sequence). CDR3 length equals 12 residues. There were TCR beta CDR3 regions amplified from RNA transcripts. The study used the HTBI primer set for a first-round RT-PCR of the TCR CDR3. MiXCR was run by TCRdb on the multiplex PCR reads, yielding one entry per CDR3 protein. The table shows some 620,000 distinct CDR3 sequences, with around 16% occurring only once.

This chain uses TRBV7-9 with TRBJ1-2; D gene unclear. Sequenced input: blood. This TCR derives from a woman aged 25 to 45 with Graves' hyperthyroidism. The CDR3 reads CASSPGPKGYTF. The DNA for the CDR3 is TGTGCCAGCAGCCCCGGGCCCAAGGGCTACACCTTC.